The clone carrying this T cell receptor beta chain was counted at least ten times. As yet, its antigen is unknown. The sample comes from a study of early T cells in non-severe SARS-CoV-2 infection. At the level of the study: Sequencing of unsorted whole blood was done on bulk RNA, leaving chains unpaired. Study-level points and caveats: The study's VDJdb matching favored anti-spike CD8 responses and missed private and CD4 specificities.

This CDR3 comprises 15 residues. Deletions cut 2 bases from V and 1 base from J, with 12 bases between. Per germline, CDR1 SGHDT and CDR2 YYEEEE. Attached unique molecular identifiers marked individual cDNA molecules. TCRdb itself ran the 5' RACE reads through MiXCR, one entry per CDR3 protein. The sample has around 55,000 distinct CDR3 sequences; around an eighth are singletons. Specimen: whole blood. V and J are TRBV5-6 and TRBJ1-2; D gene uncertain. The clonotype comes from an adult who was a healthcare worker with PCR-confirmed SARS-CoV-2 infection or an uninfected control (not recorded which). CDR3 residues: CASSFVVEFNYGYTF. CDR3 DNA: TGTGCCAGCAGCTTTGTGGTAGAATTTAACTATGGCTACACCTTC. Supplemented by reference TRBV5-6 and TRBJ1-2, the full variable domain reads DAGVTQSPTHLIKTRGQQVTLRCSPKSGHDTVSWYQQALGQGPQFIFQYYEEEERQRGNFPDRFSGHQFPNYSSELNVNALLLGDSALYLCASSFVVEFNYGYTFGSGTRLTVV.